The T cell receptor beta chain under discussion was sequenced for a study of T cells in Graves' hyperthyroidism and ophthalmopathy. RNA transcripts gave rise to amplified TCR beta CDR3 regions. The HTBI primer set was used in a first-round RT-PCR of the TCR CDR3. TCRdb passed the multiplex PCR reads through MiXCR, listing each CDR3 protein once. The table lists 300,000 to 400,000 distinct CDR3 sequences, 21% of them singletons. Overall study findings and caveats: Blood also held most thyroid clonotypes expanded beyond 0.001.

When ophthalmopathy did not progress within 18 months, Graves' hyperthyroidism was considered stable. These patients, aged 18 to 65, had recently diagnosed hyperthyroidism lasting under 2 months. Using around 10 ml of fresh peripheral blood, PBMCs were prepared. After removal of 7 bases from V and 5 bases from J, the junction contained 11 bases not matched to a gene. This CDR3 has 15 amino acids. Germline CDR1 MNHNS, CDR2 SASEGT. In its sample, this clonotype was seen a few times. Antigen: not known. The rearrangement joins TRBV6-1 to TRBJ2-1; 7 bases align to TRBD1. This receptor was obtained from a woman in her 50s with Graves' hyperthyroidism. Sequencing used blood. The CDR3 bases are TGTGCCAGCAATAGGGACAGTCGAGGCCACAATGAGCAGTTCTTC. Protein product: CASNRDSRGHNEQFF.